The text below deals with one T cell receptor beta chain. This clone appeared a single time. It has no known antigen specificity. The sample holds no much larger clone one base away, and base qualities are not on file. Looking up the germline V gene (reference sequence) yields CDR1 MNHEY and CDR2 SMNVEV. V loses 4 bases, J loses 3 bases, and the germline ends lie 19 bases apart. The CDR3 goes from the cysteine to the phenylalanine over 16 residues. The read is trimmed to its CDR3 DNA, 48 bases read in frame from base 1. Roughly 2 micrograms of genomic DNA were extracted from cryopreserved PBMCs for TCR beta library preparation. Longitudinal blood samples from CLL patients on ibrutinib monotherapy were analyzed using high-throughput TCR beta sequencing. The patients took part in an open-label, single-center phase 2 trial of ibrutinib monotherapy. This specimen belongs to a study of cytotoxic CD8 clonotypes in ibrutinib-treated CLL (dated by TCRdb to the early 2020s). Turning to the overall study: The cohort had ten to twelve relapsed/refractory and around 16 treatment-naive patients; roughly 18 were IGHV unmutated. Responses were partial in some 24 patients and complete in 2; after median about 5.5 years follow-up, about 14 stayed in remission and some twelve progressed. Samples at response were collected after a median of about 11 months of treatment, with a range of roughly 6 to 40 months. On average, each sample had about 260,000 productive templates and more than 75,000 productive rearrangements. Of the approximately 86 people in the trial, approximately 28 had longitudinal samples available. Cryopreserved peripheral blood mononuclear cells were obtained prior to treatment, at the time of response, and at either disease progression or sustained remission. Findings and caveats that apply to the study as a whole: At baseline, clonality was higher than in age-matched healthy donors and showed a strong correlation with circulating CD8+ T-cell counts. Public clonotypes were found to be uncommon and were observed to contract or remain stable during treatment; the increase in clonality was shown to reflect expansion of private clonotypes at ibrutinib response. Sampling times were not matched between sustained-remission and progressing patients, and lymph node repertoires were not studied. An increase in clonality was observed at ibrutinib response, with clonality remaining stable during sustained remission and falling back toward baseline at progression.

A MiSeq instrument was used for deep resolution sequencing, which targeted depths ranging from 1 in 1 million up to 1 in 200,000 T cells, with coverage averaging 10x for each clonotype. TCR beta libraries were generated with the immunoSEQ hsTCRB Kit. Per the source publication's procedure: The data were analyzed with ImmunoSEQ Analyzer and ImmunoSEQ Data Assistant, and V, D and J gene assignments followed IMGT definitions. Clonality was computed as one minus normalized Shannon entropy of productive rearrangement frequencies, ranging from 0 to 1. Only overrepresented clonotypes making up at least 0.05% of the repertoire of each patient were included in the public clonotype analysis. Repertoires from some twelve age-matched healthy donors in immuneACCESS were used as clonality controls. Entries here come from immuneACCESS through TCRdb and include only in-frame sequences with V and J called. Some clones fail to appear in such tables; in the studies checked, an unresolved V gene covers under half of the shortfall, and the cause of the remainder is unknown. V, J and clone size are taken as reported in that table, and D and trimming were inferred from the DNA itself. This sample gives more than 300,000 clones in total; roughly 85% of them show up just once. Over 5% of the sample is in the top ten clones.

The sequences come from PBMCs, collected before ibrutinib treatment. The rearranged chain carries TRBV27 and TRBJ2-7; 8 matching bases give a weak D call of TRBD2. This TCR was sampled from a human donor with chronic lymphocytic leukemia. This receptor has the CDR3 CASSSGGGGSLYEQYF. The sequenced DNA is TGTGCCAGCAGTTCGGGAGGGGGCGGGAGTCTCTACGAGCAGTACTTC.